These T cell receptor beta chains were read from a single sample in a study of blood T cells in healthy people across ages. Via MiXCR, TCRdb re-called the 5' RACE reads, giving one row per CDR3 protein. The repertoire has over 600,000 distinct CDR3 sequences, around 41% of them found once; the top ten carry about 32%. Sequenced material: blood. Source of these receptors: a man at least 80 years old in good health. Each CDR3 is given with its conserved first and last residue. Each record gives: CDR3 DNA, CDR3 protein, D gene, V gene, CDR3 length, clone size, J gene. A D gene is named only where the DNA matches it firmly. Size is stated for part of the rows, as once, few or many counts, or as a class when the clone is expanded.

TGCGCCAGCAGCTCGATCGGGGCCCCTGAGCAGTACTTC,CASSSIGAPEQYF,-,TRBV5-1,13,once,TRBJ2-7
TGTGCCTCCAGGGAAGAGATTGTTCAGCCCCAGCATTTT,CASREEIVQPQHF,-,TRBV28,13,once,TRBJ1-5
TGCGCCAGCAGCTTGGATTTTAGTTTGGGCGGGGAGCTGTTTTTT,CASSLDFSLGGELFF,-,TRBV5-1,15,-,TRBJ2-2
TGTGCCAGCAGTTTTTTCCAGGCCGTCTACAATGAGCAGTTCTTC,CASSFFQAVYNEQFF,-,TRBV27,15,-,TRBJ2-1
TGTGCCATCAGTTATGGGACTAGCGGACAAGGGGACATTCAGTACTTC,CAISYGTSGQGDIQYF,TRBD2,TRBV10-3,16,few,TRBJ2-4
TGTGCCAGCATCACTAACCGCGGCTATGGCTACACCTTC,CASITNRGYGYTF,-,TRBV2,13,few,TRBJ1-2
TGTGCCAGCAGTTTCGGGGGTAACATTCAGTACTTC,CASSFGGNIQYF,-,TRBV28,12,many,TRBJ2-4
TGTGCCAGCAGCTCCCTAACTGGGGCGGGTGGCACAGATACGCAGTATTTT,CASSSLTGAGGTDTQYF,-,TRBV9,17,-,TRBJ2-3
TGTGCCAGCAGCCCGCAACCTGGACAGGTCTCTGGGGCCAACGTCCTGACTTTC,CASSPQPGQVSGANVLTF,TRBD1,TRBV3-1,18,few,TRBJ2-6
TGCAGCGTCCAGCCTACTAGCGGGGGATACAATGAGCAGTTCTTC,CSVQPTSGGYNEQFF,TRBD2,TRBV29-1,15,few,TRBJ2-1
TGTGCCAGCAGCCGAGGGGACAGGGAGAGCTCCTACGAGCAGTACTTC,CASSRGDRESSYEQYF,TRBD1,TRBV4-2,16,-,TRBJ2-7
TGCAGCGTTGAAGAAGGGGTTAGCGGGGTGGTAGATACGCAGTATTTT,CSVEEGVSGVVDTQYF,TRBD2,TRBV29-1,16,-,TRBJ2-3
TGTGCCAGCAGCCAATCTGCGGGAACAGAGACCCAGTACTTC,CASSQSAGTETQYF,-,TRBV16,14,-,TRBJ2-5
TGTGCCAGCAGTTACGGGGATTCCTCTGGCTACACCTTC,CASSYGDSSGYTF,-,TRBV6-5,13,-,TRBJ1-2
TGCAGTGCTAGACCAGGGGCGGATGGCTACACCTTC,CSARPGADGYTF,-,TRBV20-1,12,few,TRBJ1-2
TGTGCCAGCAGCTTACGCCGGGCCCGGTACTATGGCTACACCTTC,CASSLRRARYYGYTF,-,TRBV7-2,15,-,TRBJ1-2
TGTGCCAGTTCAAAGGGCAATGAGCAGTTCTTC,CASSKGNEQFF,-,TRBV12-3/TRBV12-4,11,-,TRBJ2-1
TGTGCCAGCAGCCGGGACAGGGGGTCAAGTGAGCAGTTCTTC,CASSRDRGSSEQFF,TRBD1,TRBV3-1,14,few,TRBJ2-1
TGTGCCAGCAGGTTTAGTAACGGGGGGGCCGAGGGAGAGACCCAGTACTTC,CASRFSNGGAEGETQYF,TRBD2,TRBV6-1,17,-,TRBJ2-5
TGTGCCAGCAGCCAAGATCGTCTAGCGGGGACCTACAATGAGCAGTTCTTC,CASSQDRLAGTYNEQFF,TRBD2,TRBV14,17,-,TRBJ2-1
TGCAGTGCTAGTAGTAGGGGACAGGGGTCCTACGAGCAGTACTTC,CSASSRGQGSYEQYF,TRBD1,TRBV20-1,15,-,TRBJ2-7
TGCAGCACCCGGGACAGGGGTAATGAGCAGTACTTC,CSTRDRGNEQYF,TRBD1,TRBV29-1,12,-,TRBJ2-7
TGTGCCAGCAGCCCAGAAGGTCATCCCTCCTACGAGCAGTACTTC,CASSPEGHPSYEQYF,-,TRBV7-2,15,-,TRBJ2-7
TGTGCCAGCAGGGCCTTCGGGGGGGATGGCTACACCTTC,CASRAFGGDGYTF,-,TRBV5-4,13,-,TRBJ1-2
TGTGCCAGCAGTTTGGACTCTAGCTCCTACGAGCAGTACTTC,CASSLDSSSYEQYF,-,TRBV6-2/TRBV6-3,14,many,TRBJ2-7
TGTGCCAGCAGCTTAGAATCACGGGCAACCTACGAGCAGTACTTC,CASSLESRATYEQYF,-,TRBV11-2,15,-,TRBJ2-7
TGTGCCAGCAACGGACTTAACTATGGCTACACCTTC,CASNGLNYGYTF,-,TRBV3-1,12,-,TRBJ1-2
TGCAGTGCTAGAGTTTCGGGGGCCATGGGGGGTCAGCCCCAGCATTTT,CSARVSGAMGGQPQHF,-,TRBV20-1,16,-,TRBJ1-5
TGTGCCAGCACCCAGGATATGCGTGAGCAGTTCTTC,CASTQDMREQFF,-,TRBV6-2/TRBV6-3,12,-,TRBJ2-1
TGTGCCCCCGGACAGGCCGGGACTAGCGGGATAATAGATACGCAGTATTTT,CAPGQAGTSGIIDTQYF,TRBD2,TRBV7-9,17,once,TRBJ2-3
TGTGCCAGCAGTTACTCGGAAAGGGCGAATTCACCCCTCCACTTT,CASSYSERANSPLHF,-,TRBV6-2/TRBV6-3,15,-,TRBJ1-6
TGTGCCAGCAGTTCCCTCTCTCCCCAAAGTGAGCAGTTCTTC,CASSSLSPQSEQFF,-,TRBV27,14,-,TRBJ2-1
TGCAGTGCTGCGTCCGGGACATCCTACGAGCAGTACTTC,CSAASGTSYEQYF,-,TRBV20-1,13,-,TRBJ2-7
TGTGCCACCAGTGACACAGGGGCCGTAGATACGCAGTATTTT,CATSDTGAVDTQYF,TRBD1,TRBV24-1,14,-,TRBJ2-3
TGTGCCTGGAAGGACCCCCAGAATCAGCCCCAGCATTTT,CAWKDPQNQPQHF,-,TRBV30,13,-,TRBJ1-5
TGTGCCAGCAGCTTAAAGGCAGGCCAAGGGAGCTCCTATAATTCACCCCTCCACTTT,CASSLKAGQGSSYNSPLHF,-,TRBV7-8,19,few,TRBJ1-6
TGCAGTGCTCGAGCAGATCAGGGCTTAGGTCTGGAGCAGTACTTC,CSARADQGLGLEQYF,-,TRBV20-1,15,few,TRBJ2-7
TGTGCCAGCAGTTACGCGACAGGAGTAGAGGAAAAACTGTTTTTT,CASSYATGVEEKLFF,-,TRBV6-5,15,many,TRBJ1-4
TGTGCCAGCAGCGTAGGCAGGACCCTCTCCTACGAGCAGTACTTC,CASSVGRTLSYEQYF,-,TRBV9,15,few,TRBJ2-7
TGCAGCGTTTGGAAAGGGGGCCATACGCAGTATTTT,CSVWKGGHTQYF,TRBD1,TRBV29-1,12,many,TRBJ2-3
TGCAGTGCTAGGCCGGGACAGGGAAGGTCACCCCTCCACTTT,CSARPGQGRSPLHF,TRBD1,TRBV20-1,14,-,TRBJ1-6
TGTGCCAGCTCCCCTACATCGAGCTCCTACGAGCAGTACTTC,CASSPTSSSYEQYF,-,TRBV18,14,-,TRBJ2-7
TGTGCCAGTAGTATAGATCTAGGACGCGGCAATGAGCAGTTCTTC,CASSIDLGRGNEQFF,-,TRBV19,15,-,TRBJ2-1
TGTGCCAGCAGCCAAGACGGGACTAGCGACTTCGGGGAGCTGTTTTTT,CASSQDGTSDFGELFF,TRBD2,TRBV4-2,16,-,TRBJ2-2
TGCGCCAGCAGCTTGGCCAGGGACAGCCCCACCAATGAGCAGTTCTTC,CASSLARDSPTNEQFF,TRBD1,TRBV5-1,16,-,TRBJ2-1
TGTGCCAGCAGCCAAGGACCTCCGGGACAGGGTTCCTGGAAGCAGTACTTC,CASSQGPPGQGSWKQYF,TRBD1,TRBV3-1,17,-,TRBJ2-7
TGTGCCAGCAGAAAAACAGAACCCGGGGAGCTGTTTTTT,CASRKTEPGELFF,-,TRBV9,13,-,TRBJ2-2
TGTGCCAGCAGCCGAAATAGACTAGCGGGGAGGGATGAGCAGTTCTTC,CASSRNRLAGRDEQFF,TRBD2,TRBV3-1,16,few,TRBJ2-1
TGCAGTGCTAGAAAAGGGACTAGCGGGAGGGAGGACGAGCAGTACTTC,CSARKGTSGREDEQYF,TRBD2,TRBV20-1,16,many,TRBJ2-7
TGCGCCAGCAGCTTCCGGACAGGGCCTGATGGCTACACCTTC,CASSFRTGPDGYTF,TRBD1,TRBV5-1,14,few,TRBJ1-2
TGCGCCAGCAGTGGACACGCAATAACAGATACGCAGTATTTT,CASSGHAITDTQYF,-,TRBV10-1,14,-,TRBJ2-3
TGTGCCAGCAGTCCCCTACCGGGGACAAGGTCGAACACTGAAGCTTTCTTT,CASSPLPGTRSNTEAFF,-,TRBV27,17,-,TRBJ1-1
TGTGCCAGCAGTCCGCCGTACCAAGAGACCCAGTACTTC,CASSPPYQETQYF,-,TRBV7-9,13,many,TRBJ2-5